The clone carrying this T cell receptor beta chain was seen repeatedly, ten times or more. What it binds is not known. The time point is: healthy volunteer bleed at 6 weeks. Unfractionated whole blood served as the source for total RNA extraction. In the authors' workflow: Samples held a median of around 92,000 TCRs, range about 20,000–700,000. TCRdb recomputed calls from the RACE reads with MiXCR, one row per CDR3 protein. The V and J calls follow TCRdb's processing rather than the paper's. The table shows tens of thousands of distinct CDR3 sequences, with about 4% occurring only once. The sample comes from a study of human T cells and chemical hapten exposure. Study conclusions and caveats: Those TCRs sitting above 1 in 1000 frequency stayed the same with DPC sensitization.

The CDR3 length is 15 residues. This chain uses TRBV12-2 with TRBJ1-4. TRBV12-2 is noted as a pseudogene. The source is a human donor in good health. Some clones in this sample may be carry-over from other donors' samples. Material for sequencing was whole blood. The CDR3 region has the DNA TGTGCAAGTCGCTTAGACCTCTCAAATAATGAAAAACTGTTTTTT. Amino acids: CASRLDLSNNEKLFF.